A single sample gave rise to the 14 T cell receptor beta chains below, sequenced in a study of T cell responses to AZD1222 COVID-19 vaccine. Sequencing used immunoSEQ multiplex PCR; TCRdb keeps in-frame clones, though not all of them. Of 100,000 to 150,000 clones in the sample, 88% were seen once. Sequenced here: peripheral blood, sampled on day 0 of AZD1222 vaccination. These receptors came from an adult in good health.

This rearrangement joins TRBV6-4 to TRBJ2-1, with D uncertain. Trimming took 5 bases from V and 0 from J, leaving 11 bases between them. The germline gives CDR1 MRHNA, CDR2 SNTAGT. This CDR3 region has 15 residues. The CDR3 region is CASSPVESSYNEQFF. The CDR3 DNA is TGTGCCAGCAGTCCCGTAGAGAGCTCCTACAATGAGCAGTTCTTC.

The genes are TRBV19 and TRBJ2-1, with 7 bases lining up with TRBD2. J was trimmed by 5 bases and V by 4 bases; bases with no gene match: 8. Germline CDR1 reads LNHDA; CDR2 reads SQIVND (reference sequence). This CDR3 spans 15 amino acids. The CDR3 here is CASSTGRAPNNEQFF. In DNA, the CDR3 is TGTGCCAGTAGTACGGGGAGGGCCCCGAACAATGAGCAGTTCTTC.

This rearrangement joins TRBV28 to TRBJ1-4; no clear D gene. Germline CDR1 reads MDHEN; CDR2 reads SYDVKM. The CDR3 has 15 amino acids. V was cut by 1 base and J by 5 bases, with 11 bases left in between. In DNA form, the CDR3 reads TGTGCCAGCAGTTTATTCGGGATCCAAAATGAAAAACTGTTTTTT. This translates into CASSLFGIQNEKLFF.

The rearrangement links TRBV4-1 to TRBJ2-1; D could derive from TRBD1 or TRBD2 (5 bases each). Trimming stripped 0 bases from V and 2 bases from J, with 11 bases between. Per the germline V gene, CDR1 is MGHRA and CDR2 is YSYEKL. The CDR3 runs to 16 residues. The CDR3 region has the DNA TGCGCCAGCAGCCAAGAGGACCGGGGCGCCTACAATGAGCAGTTCTTC. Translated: CASSQEDRGAYNEQFF.

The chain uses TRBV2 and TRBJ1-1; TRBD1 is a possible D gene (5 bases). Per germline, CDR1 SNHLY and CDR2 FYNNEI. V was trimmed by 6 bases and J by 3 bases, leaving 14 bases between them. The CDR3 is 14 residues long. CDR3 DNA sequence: TGTGCCAGCAGGGGGTGGGGAGGGGACACTGAAGCTTTCTTT. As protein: CASRGWGGDTEAFF.

CDR3 sequence: CASSFFWEDRNEQFF. The DNA of the CDR3 is TGTGCCAGCAGCTTCTTCTGGGAGGATAGGAATGAGCAGTTCTTC. The genes are TRBV13 and TRBJ2-1, with D perhaps TRBD2 (6 bases). Looked up from germline, CDR1 is PRHDT and CDR2 is FYEKMQ (reference sequence). The CDR3 is 15 residues long. With 3 bases removed from V and 7 bases from J, the gap between germline ends came to 16 bases.

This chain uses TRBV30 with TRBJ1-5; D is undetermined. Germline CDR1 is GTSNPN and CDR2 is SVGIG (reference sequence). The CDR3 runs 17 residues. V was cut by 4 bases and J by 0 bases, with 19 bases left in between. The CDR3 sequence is CAWTTPGSPYSNQPQHF. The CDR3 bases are TGTGCCTGGACTACCCCCGGGAGTCCTTATAGCAATCAGCCCCAGCATTTT. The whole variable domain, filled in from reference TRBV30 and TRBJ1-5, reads SQTIHQWPATLVQPVGSPLSLECTVEGTSNPNLYWYRQAAGRGLQLLFYSVGIGQISSEVPQNLSASRPQDRQFILSSKKLLLSDSGFYLCAWTTPGSPYSNQPQHFGDGTRLSIL.

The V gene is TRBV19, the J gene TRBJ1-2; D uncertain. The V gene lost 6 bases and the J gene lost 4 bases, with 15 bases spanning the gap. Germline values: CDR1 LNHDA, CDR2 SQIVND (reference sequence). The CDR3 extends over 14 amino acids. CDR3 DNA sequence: TGTGCCAGTAGGCCCGATCGTTCCTCCTATGGCTACACCTTC. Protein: CASRPDRSSYGYTF.

The CDR3 coding sequence is TGTGCCAGCAGCCAAGTTCGTTGGCGGGGGGTCGAGAACACTGAAGCTTTCTTT. Its translation: CASSQVRWRGVENTEAFF. The chain links TRBV14 to TRBJ1-1, with D possibly being TRBD1 (5 bases). In germline, CDR1 is SGHDN, CDR2 FVKESK. V was shortened by 1 base and J by 1 base, with 19 bases between the two germline ends. CDR3 size: 18 residues.

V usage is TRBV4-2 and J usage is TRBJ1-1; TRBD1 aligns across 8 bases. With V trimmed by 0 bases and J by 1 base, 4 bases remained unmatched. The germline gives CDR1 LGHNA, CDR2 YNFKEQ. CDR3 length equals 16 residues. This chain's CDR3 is CASSQDLGTGNTEAFF. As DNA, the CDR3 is TGTGCCAGCAGCCAAGATCTTGGGACAGGGAACACTGAAGCTTTCTTT.

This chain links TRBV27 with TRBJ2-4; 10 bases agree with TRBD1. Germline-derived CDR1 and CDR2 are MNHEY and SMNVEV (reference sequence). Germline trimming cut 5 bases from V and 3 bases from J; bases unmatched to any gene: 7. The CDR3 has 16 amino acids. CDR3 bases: TGTGCCAGCAGTACCCTCCGGGACAGGGGCAAAAACATTCAGTACTTC. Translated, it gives CASSTLRDRGKNIQYF.

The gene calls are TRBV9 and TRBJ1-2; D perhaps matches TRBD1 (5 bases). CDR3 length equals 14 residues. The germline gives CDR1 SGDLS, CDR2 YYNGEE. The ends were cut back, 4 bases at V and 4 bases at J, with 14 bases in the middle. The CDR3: CASSPQGTGYGYTF. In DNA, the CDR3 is TGTGCCAGCAGCCCCCAGGGTACGGGCTATGGCTACACCTTC. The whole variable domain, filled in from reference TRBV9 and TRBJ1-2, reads DSGVTQTPKHLITATGQRVTLRCSPRSGDLSVYWYQQSLDQGLQFLIQYYNGEERAKGNILERFSAQQFPDLHSELNLSSLELGDSALYFCASSPQGTGYGYTFGSGTRLTVV.

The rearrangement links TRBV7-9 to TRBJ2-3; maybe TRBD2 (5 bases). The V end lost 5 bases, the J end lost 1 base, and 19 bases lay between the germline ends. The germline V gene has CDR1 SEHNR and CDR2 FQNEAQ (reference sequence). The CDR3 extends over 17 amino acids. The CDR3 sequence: CASSREITGIGTDTQYF. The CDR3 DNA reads TGTGCCAGCAGCCGAGAAATTACCGGGATCGGCACAGATACGCAGTATTTT.

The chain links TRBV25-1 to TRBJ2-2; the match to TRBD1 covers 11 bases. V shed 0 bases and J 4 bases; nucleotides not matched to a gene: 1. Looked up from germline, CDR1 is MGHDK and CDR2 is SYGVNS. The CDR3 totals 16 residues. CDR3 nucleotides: TGTGCCAGCAGTGAATATGGACAGGGGGCCACCGGGGAGCTGTTTTTT. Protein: CASSEYGQGATGELFF.